These 7 T cell receptor beta chains were all obtained from the same sample, sequenced in a study of blood T cell repertoires in COVID-19. Here immunoSEQ multiplex PCR was the method, and the copy in TCRdb shows in-frame clones only, minus some. The sample records a few hundred thousand clones, more than 70% being singletons. Sequencing used peripheral blood. These receptors originate from a woman aged 45-59 years who had recovered from COVID-19.

The chain carries TRBV3-1 (or the pseudogene TRBV3-2) and TRBJ1-2; D is unclear. CDR1 and CDR2 from the germline V gene are LGHDT and YNNKEL (reference sequence). Trimming left V 0 bases short and J 8 bases short, with 10 bases between. CDR3 length equals 13 residues. CDR3 sequence (DNA): TGTGCCAGCAGCCAAGACCAAGCTTCCGGCTACACCTTC. Encoded protein: CASSQDQASGYTF.

This sequence joins TRBV19 and TRBJ1-1; TRBD1 matches 8 bases. This CDR3 comprises 14 residues. Trimming cost V 3 bases and J 4 bases; bases outside gene matches: 4. CDR1 LNHDA and CDR2 SQIVND come from the germline V gene (reference sequence). CDR3 sequence: CASSMETGGTEAFF. The CDR3 nucleotides are TGTGCCAGTAGTATGGAAACAGGGGGCACTGAAGCTTTCTTT.

The chain combines TRBV4-3 with TRBJ1-5; D unclear. V was trimmed by 0 bases and J by 2 bases, leaving 5 bases between them. Germline CDR1 reads LGHNA; CDR2 reads YSLEER. This CDR3 comprises 14 residues. CDR3 in amino acids: CASSQDLGNQPQHF. In DNA form, the CDR3 reads TGCGCCAGCAGCCAAGACCTAGGCAATCAGCCCCAGCATTTT.

The chain combines TRBV5-4 with TRBJ1-3, with 8 positions matching TRBD1. V lost 0 bases, J lost 1 base, and 9 bases stayed unmatched. The V gene's germline CDR1 is SGHNT and CDR2 YYREEE (reference sequence). This CDR3 region has 18 residues. The CDR3 nucleotides read TGTGCCAGCAGCTTGGTGGCAGGGGGCTTGAGGTCTGGAAACACCATATATTTT. This codes for CASSLVAGGLRSGNTIYF.

The V call is TRBV10-1, the J call TRBJ2-3; D may be TRBD2 (6 bases). V was clipped by 0 bases and J by 5 bases, with 18 bases between them. The CDR3 loop spans 17 amino acids. CDR1 is WNHNN, CDR2 SYGVQD, per germline (reference sequence). The CDR3 nucleotides read TGCGCCAGCAGTGAGTCAAGGATGGGAGCGGGTGGAGATACGCAGTATTTT. Translation gives CASSESRMGAGGDTQYF.

The chain carries TRBV9 and TRBJ2-5, with 11 nucleotides matching TRBD2. CDR1 is SGDLS and CDR2 is YYNGEE in the germline V gene. V lost 2 bases to trimming and J lost 5 bases; unmatched junction nucleotides: 8. The CDR3 extends over 16 amino acids. The CDR3 DNA follows: TGTGCCAGCAGCGTCGGGACTAGCGGTGTAAGGGAGACCCAGTACTTC. It specifies CASSVGTSGVRETQYF.

V usage is TRBV2 and J usage is TRBJ2-1, with unresolved D. From germline, CDR1 is SNHLY and CDR2 FYNNEI. Between the trimmed V and J ends, which lost 8 bases and 0 bases, there was a span of 17 bases. This CDR3 region has 16 residues. Written as DNA, the CDR3 is TGTGCCAGCTCGTCCCAACTTACGAGCTCCTACAATGAGCAGTTCTTC. Translated, it gives CASSSQLTSSYNEQFF.